This T cell receptor beta chain was profiled in a study of shared T cell receptors in the human thymus. The CDR3 is 15 residues long. Germline V gene data show CDR1 as MDHEN and CDR2 as SYDVKM. Trimming took 2 bases from V and 4 from J; bases not matched to a gene: 1. Clones were sequenced by immunoSEQ multiplex PCR, and TCRdb holds only the in-frame ones, with some missing. The table has roughly 500,000 clones, around 82% seen once. This sample was shared with a second study, whose subject was human thymus T cells. That paper adds: Resections removed during corrective heart surgery provided the thymus tissue used. Usage of V and J genes appeared biased in thymic and blood repertoires. Among unrelated individuals, related research reported thymic repertoires that overlapped highly.

Material: thymocytes. This TCR was recovered from a boy under two years old with a congenital heart defect. The V and J genes are TRBV28 and TRBJ2-2, with 10 bases fitting TRBD2. The CDR3 loop reads CASSLGLAATGELFF. Written as DNA, the CDR3 is TGTGCCAGCAGTTTAGGACTAGCGGCCACCGGGGAGCTGTTTTTT.